These 12 T cell receptor beta chains originate from one sample sequenced in a study of blood T cell repertoires in COVID-19. Generated by immunoSEQ multiplex PCR, the TCRdb table keeps only in-frame clones and is missing some. Among approximately 200,000 clones listed, 80% to 85% were seen once. Material for sequencing was peripheral blood. These receptors all come from a woman older than 75 with COVID-19, enrolled during active disease.

The rearrangement joins TRBV7-6 to TRBJ2-2; a possible D gene is TRBD2 (6 bases). V was clipped by 1 base and J by 0 bases, with 21 bases between them. Germline V lookup: CDR1 SGHVS, CDR2 FNYEAQ. The CDR3 spans 20 residues. The CDR3 loop is CASSLESGLSQFANTGELFF. The CDR3 DNA reads TGTGCCAGCAGCTTAGAATCGGGACTGAGCCAATTCGCGAACACCGGGGAGCTGTTTTTT.

This chain connects TRBV7-2 to TRBJ1-4; D might be TRBD1 (5 bases). Germline values: CDR1 SGHTA, CDR2 FQGNSA. This CDR3 comprises 15 residues. Trimming took off 3 bases at V and 4 bases at J, with 12 bases between the two ends. The CDR3 loop is CASSFIQGLNEKLFF. In DNA form, the CDR3 reads TGTGCCAGCAGCTTTATTCAGGGCCTTAATGAAAAACTGTTTTTT.

This chain links TRBV6-5 with TRBJ1-1, with D possibly TRBD1 on 5 matching bases. Trimming removed 7 bases at V and 5 bases at J, with 17 bases between. The CDR3 has 14 residues. Germline values: CDR1 MNHEY, CDR2 SVGAGI. In DNA form, the CDR3 reads TGTGCCAGCACCAATAGGGGCCTGGGGACTGAAGCTTTCTTT. It is translated as CASTNRGLGTEAFF.

J is TRBJ2-7 and V is TRBV27; 12 nucleotides agree with TRBD2. Per the germline V gene, CDR1 is MNHEY and CDR2 is SMNVEV (reference sequence). The CDR3 loop spans 15 amino acids. Trimming at V came to 5 bases and at J to 2 bases, leaving 4 bases not matched to a gene. The CDR3 DNA is TGTGCCAGCAGTGGGTCTAGCGGGAGGGCCTACGAGCAGTACTTC. Amino acids: CASSGSSGRAYEQYF.

The genes are TRBV2 and TRBJ2-2; D might be TRBD1 (6 bases). Germline V gene sequence: CDR1 SNHLY, CDR2 FYNNEI. Deletions cut 3 bases from V and 5 bases from J, with 16 bases between. The CDR3 has 16 residues. CDR3 in amino acids: CASSDAPGRGTGELFF. The CDR3 nucleotides read TGTGCCAGCAGTGATGCCCCGGGTAGGGGGACCGGGGAGCTGTTTTTT.

The CDR3 DNA sequence: TGCGCCAGCAGCCACCTCGGGGGGGCGAACACCGGGGAGCTGTTTTTT. Its protein product is CASSHLGGANTGELFF. This sequence joins TRBV4-1 and TRBJ2-2, with 8 positions matching TRBD2. J was trimmed by 0 bases and V by 3 bases; bases with no gene match: 3. In germline, CDR1 is MGHRA, CDR2 YSYEKL. CDR3 length: 16 residues.

The genes are TRBV10-3 and TRBJ1-1; no reliable D call. The CDR3 has 13 residues. Trimming removed 4 bases at V and 1 base at J, with 7 bases between. Per germline, CDR1 ENHRY and CDR2 SYGVKD. In DNA form, the CDR3 reads TGTGCCATCAGTGTGTCACAGAACACTGAAGCTTTCTTT. Protein: CAISVSQNTEAFF.

There are a few counts of this clone. The chain employs TRBV10-2 and TRBJ2-5, with 9 bases that match TRBD1. The junction had 6 bases not matched to a gene; V was cut back by 6 bases and J by 4 bases. CDR1 is WSHSY and CDR2 is SAAADI in the germline V gene. This CDR3 is 14 amino acids long. The CDR3 loop is CASRGRDRVETQYF. Here the CDR3 DNA reads TGCGCCAGCAGGGGCCGGGACAGGGTAGAGACCCAGTACTTC.

This clone was seen more than once but under ten times. The DNA for the CDR3 is TGTGCCTGGCGGAACAGGGGAACCTATGGCTACACCTTC. As protein: CAWRNRGTYGYTF. This chain joins TRBV30 and TRBJ1-2; 7 bases align to TRBD1. V lost 5 bases and J lost 4; bases outside the gene matches: 7. In germline, CDR1 is GTSNPN, CDR2 SVGIG (reference sequence). CDR3 length: 13 amino acids.

This clone has a handful of counts. The chain is built from TRBV27 and TRBJ1-6, with D possibly TRBD1 on 6 matching bases. Germline CDR1 MNHEY, CDR2 SMNVEV (reference sequence). V gave up 4 bases and J gave up 0 bases, with 10 bases separating them. The CDR3 runs 16 residues. The CDR3 coding sequence is TGTGCCAGCAGTTGGGACAAACGCTCCTATAATTCACCCCTCCACTTT. Translated, it gives CASSWDKRSYNSPLHF.

The chain has TRBV2 and TRBJ2-7, with 9 bases aligning to TRBD1. J was trimmed by 5 bases and V by 7 bases; bases with no gene match: 6. Germline V gives CDR1 SNHLY, CDR2 FYNNEI. The CDR3 contains 13 residues. DNA for the CDR3: TGTGCCAGCACGGGACAGGGTCCCCACGAGCAGTACTTC. Translation gives CASTGQGPHEQYF.

The chain employs TRBV6-6 and TRBJ2-5; D possibly corresponds to TRBD1 (8 bases). The V end lost 6 bases, the J end lost 4 bases, and 15 bases lay between the germline ends. Per the germline V gene, CDR1 is MNHNY and CDR2 is SVGAGI (reference sequence). CDR3 size: 14 residues. CDR3 region: CASSFTGGVETQYF. In DNA, the CDR3 is TGTGCCAGCAGCTTTACAGGGGGGGTAGAGACCCAGTACTTC.